A single sample is the source of the 18 T cell receptor beta chains below, sequenced in a study of CD8 T cells in ankylosing spondylitis. TCRdb itself ran the 5' RACE reads through MiXCR, one entry per CDR3 protein. The data contain 180,000 or so distinct CDR3 sequences, 9.5% to 13% of them singletons. The sequencing sample was made of blood, either unsorted or a sorted T cell fraction (not recorded which). These receptors were collected from a male donor with ankylosing spondylitis or in good health (not recorded which).

This clonotype was seen ten or more times. The V gene is TRBV6-2 or TRBV6-3, the J gene TRBJ2-1, with no clear D. V was trimmed by 6 bases and J by 9 bases, leaving 12 bases between them. Germline values: CDR1 MNHEY, CDR2 SVGEGT. The CDR3 covers 12 residues. The CDR3 coding sequence is TGTGCCAGCAGCGAGAGGTTGAGTGAGCAGTTCTTC. Residues: CASSERLSEQFF.

This clonotype was seen ten or more times. The V gene is TRBV5-1, the J gene TRBJ2-3; tentative D call: TRBD1 (5 bases). Trimming pared 0 bases from V and 1 base from J, leaving 12 bases between. The CDR3 is made up of 16 amino acids. Germline V CDR1 and CDR2: SGHRS, YFSETQ. The CDR3 here is CASSLEGAIGTDTQYF. CDR3 nucleotide sequence: TGCGCCAGCAGCTTGGAAGGGGCGATCGGCACAGATACGCAGTATTTT.

This clonotype has at least ten counts. J is TRBJ2-3 and V is TRBV5-1; 16 bases are shared with TRBD2. V was clipped by 4 bases and J by 6 bases; unmatched bases: 5. Germline loops: CDR1 SGHRS, CDR2 YFSETQ. CDR3 length: 16 amino acids. The CDR3 spells CASSPGLAGGPDTQYF. CDR3 nucleotide sequence: TGCGCCAGCAGCCCGGGACTAGCGGGGGGGCCGGATACGCAGTATTTT.

This chain links TRBV29-1 with TRBJ1-2; TRBD1 might be the D (5 bases). Per the germline V gene, CDR1 is SQVTM and CDR2 is ANQGSEA. The CDR3 is 17 residues long. The V and J ends lost 4 bases and 5 bases respectively, with 26 bases between them. CDR3 nucleotides: TGCAGCGTTGTGGGGGAACCGGGGACCGGACTTCGTTATGGCTACACCTTC. It encodes CSVVGEPGTGLRYGYTF.

This clonotype appeared many times. This chain links TRBV6-1 with TRBJ2-4, with a tentative D call TRBD2 (6 bases). This CDR3 contains 14 residues. V was cut by 6 bases and J by 4 bases, with 13 bases left in between. The germline CDR1 and CDR2 sequences are MNHNS and SASEGT. The CDR3 coding sequence is TGTGCCAGCAGGAATGGAGGGAGTAAAAACATTCAGTACTTC. Amino acid sequence: CASRNGGSKNIQYF.

This clonotype came up many times. Sequence at one end of the junction differs from germline and may be a read error. J is TRBJ2-7 and V is TRBV30; the match to TRBD2 covers 9 bases. Germline V gene sequence: CDR1 GTSNPN, CDR2 SVGIG (reference sequence). This CDR3 contains 11 residues. The DNA of the CDR3 is TGTGCCTGGGGGGGCCTAGCGGGACCGGACTTC. Its protein product is CAWGGLAGPDF.

DNA of the CDR3: TGTGCCAGCAGCCTCTCAGGACGGAATTCACCCCTCCACTTT. The encoded protein is CASSLSGRNSPLHF. V and J are TRBV12-3 or TRBV12-4 and TRBJ1-6; no clear D gene. This CDR3 region has 14 residues. V lost 6 bases and J 7 bases, leaving 13 bases between the germline ends.

The CDR3 loop reads CASSRGIQETQYF. CDR3 DNA: TGTGCCAGCAGCCGCGGCATCCAAGAGACCCAGTACTTC. The J gene is TRBJ2-5, the V gene TRBV3-1; no definite D call. V dropped 4 bases and J dropped 1 base, with 7 bases sitting between them. CDR3 size: 13 residues. Per the germline V gene, CDR1 is LGHDT and CDR2 is YNNKEL (reference sequence).

This clonotype was seen a few times. CDR3 nucleotides: TGCGCCAGCAGTGCCAGCATCGCGGGAGGCCGTTATTTCTTC. It is translated as CASSASIAGGRYFF. J is TRBJ2-1 and V is TRBV10-1; 8 nucleotides align to TRBD2. The CDR3 runs to 14 residues. V gave up 4 bases and J gave up 16 bases; unmatched junction bases: 15. The germline V gene encodes CDR1 WNHNN and CDR2 SYGVQD (reference sequence).

This clonotype appeared many times. This chain links TRBV6-2 or TRBV6-3 with TRBJ2-5, with D unclear. The CDR3 is made up of 16 amino acids. Trimming removed 5 bases at V and 5 bases at J, with 21 bases between. Germline loops: CDR1 MNHEY, CDR2 SVGEGT. CDR3 sequence: CASSSSDVSRAETQYF. CDR3 DNA sequence: TGTGCCAGCAGTAGCTCCGATGTGTCCCGTGCTGAGACCCAGTACTTC.

Concerning this clonotype: One end of the junction does not line up with germline, which may come from a read error. This CDR3 reads CASSVGLGGQESF. In nucleotides, the CDR3 is TGTGCCAGCAGCGTAGGCCTGGGGGGACAGGAATCCTTC. The genes are TRBV9 and TRBJ2-7; 8 bases line up with TRBD1. The germline V gene has CDR1 SGDLS and CDR2 YYNGEE. There are 13 residues in the CDR3.

V and J are TRBV7-9 and TRBJ2-3; TRBD2 matches 11 bases. From germline, CDR1 is SEHNR and CDR2 FQNEAQ (reference sequence). The CDR3 runs to 14 residues. The J segment lost 4 bases and the V segment lost 5 bases, leaving 2 bases of the junction unmatched. The DNA for the CDR3 is TGTGCCAGCAGCCAGGGACTAGCGGCAGATACGCAGTATTTT. Amino acid sequence: CASSQGLAADTQYF. Looking up the rest from reference TRBV7-9 and TRBJ2-3 gives the full variable domain: DTGVSQNPRHKITKRGQNVTFRCDPISEHNRLYWYRQTLGQGPEFLTYFQNEAQLEKSRLLSDRFSAERPKGSFSTLEIQRTEQGDSAMYLCASSQGLAADTQYFGPGTRLTVL.

This clonotype was observed many times. V gene TRBV9 combines with J gene TRBJ2-1; D not certain. The germline CDR1 and CDR2 sequences are SGDLS and YYNGEE. The CDR3 has 12 amino acids. V lost 1 base, J lost 7 bases, and 6 bases lay in between. CDR3 in amino acids: CASSVTSNEQFF. CDR3 nucleotides: TGTGCCAGCAGCGTAACCTCGAATGAGCAGTTCTTC.

This clonotype came up many times. The V gene is TRBV5-1, the J gene TRBJ2-2, with 7 bases lining up with TRBD2. The CDR3 extends over 16 amino acids. The junction had 4 bases not matched to a gene; V was cut back by 1 base and J by 1 base. Germline CDR1 reads SGHRS; CDR2 reads YFSETQ. In DNA form, the CDR3 reads TGCGCCAGCAGCTTGCAGCCTAGCGGGAACACCGGGGAGCTGTTTTTT. It is translated as CASSLQPSGNTGELFF.

This clonotype was counted many times. In DNA, the CDR3 is TGTGCCATCAGGCCCTATGAGTCCGAGACCCAGTACTTC. It specifies CAIRPYESETQYF. The chain carries TRBV10-3 and TRBJ2-5; D is unresolved. The length of the CDR3 is 13 residues. Per germline, CDR1 ENHRY and CDR2 SYGVKD. V lost 6 bases and J lost 5, with 13 bases in between.

This clonotype was detected a few times. The rearrangement uses TRBV28 and TRBJ2-4; the match to TRBD1 covers 11 bases. Germline values: CDR1 MDHEN, CDR2 SYDVKM. This CDR3 is built from 17 residues. V lost 3 bases and J lost 0; bases outside the gene matches: 4. CDR3 residues: CASSFLGQGAAKNIQYF. Here the CDR3 DNA reads TGTGCCAGCAGTTTCTTAGGACAGGGGGCAGCCAAAAACATTCAGTACTTC.

The V gene is TRBV5-1, the J gene TRBJ2-1; 7 nucleotides match TRBD2. J lost 4 bases, V lost 0 bases, and 7 bases had no gene match. CDR1 is SGHRS and CDR2 is YFSETQ in the germline V gene. This CDR3 spans 16 amino acids. In DNA, the CDR3 is TGCGCCAGCAGCTTGGTGGCGGGAGTGGTGTACAATGAGCAGTTCTTC. Translated, it gives CASSLVAGVVYNEQFF.

The chain uses TRBV6-5 and TRBJ1-4; D ambiguous. The CDR3 runs to 14 residues. Germline V gene data show CDR1 as MNHEY and CDR2 as SVGAGI. V lost 4 bases, J lost 0 bases, and 6 bases lay in between. The chain's CDR3 is CASSLTPTNEKLFF. The CDR3 DNA is TGTGCCAGCAGTTTAACCCCAACTAATGAAAAACTGTTTTTT.